One T cell receptor beta chain is described in this entry. These data come from a study of blood T cell repertoires in COVID-19. The CDR3 sequence is 14 residues long. CDR1 and CDR2 (germline): LGHNA, YSLEER. V lost 4 bases, J lost 0 bases, and 10 bases lay in between. Clinical history as reported by participants underpinned cohort assignment. The data were produced by immunoSEQ multiplex PCR, yet TCRdb's version contains in-frame clones alone and is incomplete. The data hold approximately 320,000 clones, with more than 75% observed a single time. The rearrangement uses TRBV4-3 and TRBJ2-7; D not resolved. Sequencing was done on a sample of PBMCs or T cells enriched from blood (not recorded which). This clonotype was obtained from a man in his sixties who had recovered from COVID-19. The CDR3 spells CASSLTDGSYEQYF. CDR3 DNA: TGCGCCAGCAGCCTAACAGACGGCTCCTACGAGCAGTACTTC.